This T cell receptor beta chain appears in the sequencing data of a study of identical twins. The study, taken as a whole, reports: Whereas memory repertoires showed no such difference, abundant cord blood beta clonotypes carried fewer insertions.

This clonotype has more than one count but fewer than ten. Antigen unknown. TCRdb independently ran MiXCR on the 5' RACE reads; one entry per CDR3 protein. The repertoire holds 200,000 to 250,000 distinct CDR3 sequences, with 7.5% as singletons. J lost 0 bases, V lost 10 bases, and 4 bases had no gene match. CDR3 size: 14 residues. Germline V lookup: CDR1 ENHRY, CDR2 SYGVKD. This sample also appeared in a second study, on yellow fever vaccine responses in identical twins.

The receptor was derived from a woman aged 18-29 years in good health. V and J are TRBV10-3 and TRBJ2-1; 9 bases line up with TRBD2. Sequenced sample: CD8+ T cells sorted from blood. CDR3 in amino acids: CATNSGSSYNEQFF. Written as DNA, the CDR3 is TGTGCCACCAATAGCGGGAGCTCCTACAATGAGCAGTTCTTC.